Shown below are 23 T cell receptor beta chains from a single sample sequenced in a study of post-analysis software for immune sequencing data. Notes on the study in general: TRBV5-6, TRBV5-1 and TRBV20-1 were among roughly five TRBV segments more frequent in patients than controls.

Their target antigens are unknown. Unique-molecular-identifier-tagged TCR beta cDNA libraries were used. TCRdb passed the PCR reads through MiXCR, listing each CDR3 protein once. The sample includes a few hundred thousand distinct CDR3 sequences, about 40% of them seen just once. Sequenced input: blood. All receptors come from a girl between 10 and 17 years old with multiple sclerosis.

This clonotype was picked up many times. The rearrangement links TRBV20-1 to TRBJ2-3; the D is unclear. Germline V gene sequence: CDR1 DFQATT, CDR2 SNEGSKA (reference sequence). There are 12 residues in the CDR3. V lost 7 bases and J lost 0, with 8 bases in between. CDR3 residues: CSVLISTDTQYF. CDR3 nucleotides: TGCAGTGTCCTGATAAGCACAGATACGCAGTATTTT.

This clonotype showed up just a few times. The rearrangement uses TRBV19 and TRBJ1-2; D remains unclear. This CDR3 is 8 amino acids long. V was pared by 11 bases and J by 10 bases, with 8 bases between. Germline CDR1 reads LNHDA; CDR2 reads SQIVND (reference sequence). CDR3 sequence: CACPSYTF. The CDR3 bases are TGTGCCTGCCCGTCCTACACCTTC.

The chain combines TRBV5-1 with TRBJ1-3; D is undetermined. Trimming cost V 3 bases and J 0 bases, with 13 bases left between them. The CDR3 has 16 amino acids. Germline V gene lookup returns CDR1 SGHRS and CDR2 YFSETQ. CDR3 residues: CASSSGPKLSGNTIYF. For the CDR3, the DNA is TGCGCCAGCAGCTCGGGCCCAAAACTCTCTGGAAACACCATATATTTT.

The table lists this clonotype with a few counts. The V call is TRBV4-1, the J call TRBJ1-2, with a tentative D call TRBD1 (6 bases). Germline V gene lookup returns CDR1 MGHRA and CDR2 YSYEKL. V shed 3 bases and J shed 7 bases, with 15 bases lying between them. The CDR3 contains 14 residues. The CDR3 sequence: CASSQERDISGYTF. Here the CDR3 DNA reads TGCGCCAGCAGCCAGGAGAGGGACATCAGTGGCTACACCTTC.

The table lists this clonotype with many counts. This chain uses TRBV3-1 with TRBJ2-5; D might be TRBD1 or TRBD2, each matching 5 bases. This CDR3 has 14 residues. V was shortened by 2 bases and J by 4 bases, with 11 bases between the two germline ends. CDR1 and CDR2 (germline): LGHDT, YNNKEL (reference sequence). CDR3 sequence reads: CASSQPGTGETQYF. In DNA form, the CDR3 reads TGTGCCAGCAGCCAACCAGGGACCGGAGAGACCCAGTACTTC.

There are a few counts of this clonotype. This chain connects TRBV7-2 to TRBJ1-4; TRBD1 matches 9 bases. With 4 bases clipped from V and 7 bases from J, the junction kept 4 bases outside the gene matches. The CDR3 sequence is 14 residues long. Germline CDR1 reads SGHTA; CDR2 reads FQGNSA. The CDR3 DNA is TGTGCCAGCAGCTCGGGGACAGGGACTGAAAAACTGTTTTTT. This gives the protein CASSSGTGTEKLFF.

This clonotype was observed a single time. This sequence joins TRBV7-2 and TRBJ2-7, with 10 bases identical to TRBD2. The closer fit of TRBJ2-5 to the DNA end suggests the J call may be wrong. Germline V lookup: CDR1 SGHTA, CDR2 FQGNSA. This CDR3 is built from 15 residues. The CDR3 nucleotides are TGTGCCAGCAGCCCTCATCTAGCGGGGGTAGTGACCCAGTACTTC. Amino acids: CASSPHLAGVVTQYF.

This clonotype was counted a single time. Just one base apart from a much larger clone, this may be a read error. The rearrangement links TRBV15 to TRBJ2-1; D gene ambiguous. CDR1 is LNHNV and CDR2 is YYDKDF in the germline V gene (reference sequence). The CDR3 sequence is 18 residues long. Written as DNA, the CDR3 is TGTGCCGCCAGCAGAGTTGCGCCCCTCCCTAGCTCCTACAATGAGCAGTTCTTC. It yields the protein CAASRVAPLPSSYNEQFF.

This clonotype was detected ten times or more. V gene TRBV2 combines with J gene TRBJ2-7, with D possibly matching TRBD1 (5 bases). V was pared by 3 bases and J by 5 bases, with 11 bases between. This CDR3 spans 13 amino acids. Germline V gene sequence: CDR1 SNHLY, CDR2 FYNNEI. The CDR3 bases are TGTGCCAGCAGTGATCCAGGGTATGACGAGCAGTACTTC. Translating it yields CASSDPGYDEQYF.

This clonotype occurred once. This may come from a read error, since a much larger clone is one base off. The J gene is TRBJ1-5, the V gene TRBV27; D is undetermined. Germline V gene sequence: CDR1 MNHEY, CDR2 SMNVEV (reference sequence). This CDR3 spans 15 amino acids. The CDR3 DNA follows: TGTGCCGGCAGTCCACGTCCGGGTTGGAATCAGCCCCAGCATTTT. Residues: CAGSPRPGWNQPQHF.

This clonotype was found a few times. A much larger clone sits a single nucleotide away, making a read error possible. The CDR3 nucleotides are TGCGCCAGCAGCGAGTCCCGTGGCGGGAATGAGCAGTACTTC. Translated, it gives CASSESRGGNEQYF. V gene TRBV5-1 combines with J gene TRBJ2-5; D possibly corresponds to TRBD2 (6 bases). The CDR3 runs to 14 residues. The germline gives CDR1 SGHRS, CDR2 YFSETQ. Trimming cost V 4 bases and J 11 bases, with 21 bases left between them.

CDR3 protein: CASSPMGNTGELFF. CDR3 DNA sequence: TGTGCCAGCTCACCAATGGGGAACACCGGGGAGCTGTTTTTT. This chain uses TRBV18 with TRBJ2-2; D call uncertain. Between the trimmed V and J ends, which lost 2 bases and 1 base, there was a span of 5 bases. The CDR3 loop spans 14 amino acids. Per germline, CDR1 KGHSH and CDR2 LQKENI.

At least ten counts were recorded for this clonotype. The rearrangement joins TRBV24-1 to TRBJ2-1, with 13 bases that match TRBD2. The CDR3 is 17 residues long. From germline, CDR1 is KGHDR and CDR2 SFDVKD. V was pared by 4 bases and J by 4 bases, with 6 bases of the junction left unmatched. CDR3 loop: CATSDTWTSGSYNEQFF. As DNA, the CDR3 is TGTGCCACCAGTGACACCTGGACTAGCGGGAGTTACAATGAGCAGTTCTTC.

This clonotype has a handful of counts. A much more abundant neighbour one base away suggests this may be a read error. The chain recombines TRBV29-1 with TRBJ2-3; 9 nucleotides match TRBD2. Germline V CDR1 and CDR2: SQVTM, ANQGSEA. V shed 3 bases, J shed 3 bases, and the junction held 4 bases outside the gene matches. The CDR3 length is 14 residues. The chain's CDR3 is CSVEAGGRTDTQYF. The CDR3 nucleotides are TGCAGCGTTGAGGCGGGAGGGCGGACAGATACGCAGTATTTT.

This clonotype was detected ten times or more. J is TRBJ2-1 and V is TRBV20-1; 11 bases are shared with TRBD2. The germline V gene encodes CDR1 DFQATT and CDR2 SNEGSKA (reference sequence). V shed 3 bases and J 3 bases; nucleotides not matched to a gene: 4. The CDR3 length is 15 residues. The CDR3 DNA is TGCAGTGCTAGTACTAGCGGGGGCCTCTACAATGAGCAGTTCTTC. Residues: CSASTSGGLYNEQFF.

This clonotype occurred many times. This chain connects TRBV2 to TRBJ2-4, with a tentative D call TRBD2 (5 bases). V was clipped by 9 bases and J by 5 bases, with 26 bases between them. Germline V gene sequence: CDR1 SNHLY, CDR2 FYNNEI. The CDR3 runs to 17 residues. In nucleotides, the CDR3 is TGTGCCAGTCTGGAGAAGATACTAGGTTCTGAGGAAAACATTCAGTACTTC. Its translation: CASLEKILGSEENIQYF.

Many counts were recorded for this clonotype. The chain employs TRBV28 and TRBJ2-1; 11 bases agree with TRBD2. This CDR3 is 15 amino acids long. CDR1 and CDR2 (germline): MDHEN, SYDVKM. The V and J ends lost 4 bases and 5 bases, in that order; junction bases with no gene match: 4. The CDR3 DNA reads TGTGCCAGCAGTTCTACTAGCGGGGGCCACAATGAGCAGTTCTTC. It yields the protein CASSSTSGGHNEQFF.

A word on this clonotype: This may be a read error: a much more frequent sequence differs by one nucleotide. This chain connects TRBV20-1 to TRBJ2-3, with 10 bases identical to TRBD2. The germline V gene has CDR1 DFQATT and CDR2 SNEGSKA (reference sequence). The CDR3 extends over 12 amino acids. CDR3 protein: CSGLARTDAQYF. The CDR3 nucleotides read TGCTCGGGACTAGCGAGAACAGATGCGCAGTATTTT.

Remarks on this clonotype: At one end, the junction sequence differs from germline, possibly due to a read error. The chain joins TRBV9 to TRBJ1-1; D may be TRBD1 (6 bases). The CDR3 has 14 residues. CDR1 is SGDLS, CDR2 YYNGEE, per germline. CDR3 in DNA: TGTGCCAGCAGCCTCATATCCCGGGACACCGAAGCTTTCTTT. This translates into CASSLISRDTEAFF.

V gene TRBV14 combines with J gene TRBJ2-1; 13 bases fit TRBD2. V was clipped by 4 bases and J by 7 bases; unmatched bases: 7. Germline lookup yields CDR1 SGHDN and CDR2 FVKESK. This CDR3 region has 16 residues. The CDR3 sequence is CASSPRGLAGRNEQFF. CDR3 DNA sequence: TGTGCCAGCAGCCCTCGGGGACTAGCGGGACGGAATGAGCAGTTCTTC.

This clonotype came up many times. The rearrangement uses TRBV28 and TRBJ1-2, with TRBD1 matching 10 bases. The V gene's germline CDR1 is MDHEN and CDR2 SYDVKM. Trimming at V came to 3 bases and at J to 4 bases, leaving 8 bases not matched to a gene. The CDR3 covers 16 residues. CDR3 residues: CASSFGTGVVGYGYTF. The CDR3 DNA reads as TGTGCCAGCAGTTTCGGGACAGGGGTCGTGGGCTATGGCTACACCTTC.

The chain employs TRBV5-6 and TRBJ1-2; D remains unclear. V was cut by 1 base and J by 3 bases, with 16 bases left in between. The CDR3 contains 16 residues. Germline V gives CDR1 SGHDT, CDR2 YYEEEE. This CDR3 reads CASSLYGVGRDYGYTF. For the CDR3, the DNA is TGTGCCAGCAGCTTGTATGGTGTAGGACGCGACTATGGCTACACCTTC.

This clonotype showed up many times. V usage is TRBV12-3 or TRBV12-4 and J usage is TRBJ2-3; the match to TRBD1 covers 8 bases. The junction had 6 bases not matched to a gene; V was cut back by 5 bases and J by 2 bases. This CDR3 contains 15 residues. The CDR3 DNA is TGTGCCAGCAGTCCTGGGACAGGACCCACAGATACGCAGTATTTT. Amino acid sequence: CASSPGTGPTDTQYF.